The 30 T cell receptor beta chains listed next were all sequenced from one sample in a study of cytomegalovirus exposure and HLA in healthy donors. 13 Jbeta primers and 60 Vbeta primers were used for the PCR. Some clones are missing from TCRdb's copy, which holds only in-frame ones; the method was immunoSEQ multiplex PCR. The repertoire holds about 89,000 clones, with less than 70% as singletons. The specimen was PBMCs. These TCRs come from a human donor in good health.

CDR3 DNA sequence: TGTGCCAGCAGTCGCCCGCAGGGGGGATCCTACGAGCAGTACTTC. This gives the protein CASSRPQGGSYEQYF. This chain uses TRBV6-6 with TRBJ2-7, with TRBD1 as a possible D gene (7 bases). The CDR3 has 15 amino acids. Germline CDR1 and CDR2: MNHNY and SVGAGI (reference sequence). Trimming stripped 5 bases from V and 1 base from J, with 15 bases between.

CDR3: CASSGLGGNQPQHF. The CDR3 DNA sequence: TGTGCCAGCAGTGGGTTAGGGGGCAATCAGCCCCAGCATTTT. The J gene is TRBJ1-5, the V gene TRBV2; possible D gene TRBD1, 5 bases. The ends were cut back, 4 bases at V and 2 bases at J, with 9 bases in the middle. Germline CDR1 SNHLY, CDR2 FYNNEI. The CDR3 is 14 amino acids.

V and J are TRBV5-4 and TRBJ2-5; unclear D gene. The J call is in doubt because the DNA end fits TRBJ2-7 better. Per germline, CDR1 SGHNT and CDR2 YYREEE (reference sequence). CDR3 length: 14 amino acids. The CDR3 spells CASSLERVSYEQYF. Here the CDR3 DNA reads TGTGCCAGCAGCTTGGAGCGAGTTAGCTACGAGCAGTACTTC.

The chain combines TRBV5-4 with TRBJ2-1; 12 bases map to TRBD2. Trimming took 10 bases from V and 0 from J; bases not matched to a gene: 14. CDR3 length equals 18 residues. Per germline, CDR1 SGHNT and CDR2 YYREEE (reference sequence). The CDR3 region has the DNA TGTGCCGGTCAATCCCAGGGACTAGCGGGCCACTCCTACAATGAGCAGTTCTTC. Protein product: CAGQSQGLAGHSYNEQFF.

This clone has more than one count but fewer than ten. J is TRBJ2-5 and V is TRBV27, with 10 nucleotides matching TRBD1. Losses at the gene ends were 7 bases for V and 3 bases for J; bases not matched to a gene: 5. This CDR3 has 14 amino acids. Germline CDR1 MNHEY, CDR2 SMNVEV (reference sequence). The CDR3 reads CASKSGTGEETQYF. CDR3 nucleotides: TGTGCCAGCAAATCCGGGACAGGGGAAGAGACCCAGTACTTC.

This chain joins TRBV5-4 and TRBJ1-1, with a weak D call TRBD1 (5 bases). This CDR3 has 18 residues. V gave up 0 bases and J gave up 1 base, with 19 bases separating them. Germline CDR1 is SGHNT and CDR2 is YYREEE (reference sequence). CDR3 nucleotide sequence: TGTGCCAGCAGCTTGGATCTAGGGCAGGGTGGGAAGAACACTGAAGCTTTCTTT. This gives the protein CASSLDLGQGGKNTEAFF.

This clone came up a few times. The rearrangement links TRBV18 to TRBJ2-2; D remains unclear. The V and J ends lost 2 bases and 3 bases respectively, with 13 bases between them. In germline, CDR1 is KGHSH, CDR2 LQKENI. The CDR3 has 16 amino acids. The CDR3 loop reads CASSPESGRYTGELFF. The CDR3 DNA reads TGTGCCAGCTCACCAGAATCAGGTCGTTACACCGGGGAGCTGTTTTTT.

This sequence joins TRBV5-1 and TRBJ2-3, with a weak D call TRBD2 (5 bases). The CDR3 sequence is 13 residues long. V was clipped by 0 bases and J by 4 bases, with 6 bases between them. Germline V gives CDR1 SGHRS, CDR2 YFSETQ. The CDR3: CASSLAGADTQYF. The CDR3 DNA sequence: TGCGCCAGCAGCTTGGCCGGGGCAGATACGCAGTATTTT.

The J gene is TRBJ2-3, the V gene TRBV5-1; 8 bases match TRBD2. This CDR3 has 17 residues. From germline, CDR1 is SGHRS and CDR2 YFSETQ. V shed 4 bases and J 1 base; nucleotides not matched to a gene: 11. Here the CDR3 reads CASSQTPSGGRTDTQYF. The CDR3 nucleotides read TGCGCCAGCAGCCAAACTCCCAGCGGGGGCCGCACAGATACGCAGTATTTT.

The chain joins TRBV9 to TRBJ2-2; 12 bases match TRBD2. The CDR3 extends over 17 amino acids. The V gene end was trimmed by 0 bases and the J gene end by 4 bases; junction bases not matched to a gene: 4. CDR1 and CDR2 (germline): SGDLS, YYNGEE. CDR3 DNA sequence: TGTGCCAGCAGCGTAGCTAGCGGGGGGGCCGGCACCGGGGAGCTGTTTTTT. Translating it yields CASSVASGGAGTGELFF.

This chain uses TRBV29-1 with TRBJ2-3; 7 bases agree with TRBD1. The CDR3 is 16 amino acids. Trimming at V came to 5 bases and at J to 5 bases, leaving 16 bases not matched to a gene. Germline values: CDR1 SQVTM, CDR2 ANQGSEA. The CDR3: CSVRDRSYRSGDTQYF. DNA of the CDR3: TGCAGCGTTCGGGACAGATCCTACCGAAGCGGAGATACGCAGTATTTT.

The rearrangement joins TRBV7-2 to TRBJ2-1, with 10 nucleotides matching TRBD2. The CDR3 contains 16 residues. V shed 0 bases and J 5 bases; nucleotides not matched to a gene: 4. Germline assignment: CDR1 SGHTA and CDR2 FQGNSA. CDR3 DNA: TGTGCCAGCAGCTTAGCGCTAGCGGGGGCTCACAATGAGCAGTTCTTC. Translated: CASSLALAGAHNEQFF.

The chain links TRBV7-3 to TRBJ2-1, with 11 bases matching TRBD1. After removal of 5 bases from V and 6 bases from J, the junction contained 12 bases not matched to a gene. The CDR3 runs to 17 residues. CDR1 and CDR2 (germline): SGHTA, FQGTGA. The CDR3 DNA reads as TGTGCCAGCAGCAAGAGACGCCGGGACAGGGGGTTCAATGAGCAGTTCTTC. Translation gives CASSKRRRDRGFNEQFF. The full variable domain, in which reference TRBV7-3 and TRBJ2-1 provide the parts outside the CDR3, is GAGVSQTPSNKVTEKGKYVELRCDPISGHTALYWYRQSLGQGPEFLIYFQGTGAADDSGLPNDRFFAVRPEGSVSTLKIQRTERGDSAVYLCASSKRRRDRGFNEQFFGPGTRLTVL.

The chain combines TRBV6-5 with TRBJ2-7; D possibly corresponds to TRBD1 (5 bases). In germline, CDR1 is MNHEY, CDR2 SVGAGI. Between the trimmed V and J ends, which lost 7 bases and 2 bases, there was a span of 12 bases. CDR3 size: 13 residues. The CDR3 loop is CASTKGRPYEQYF. CDR3 DNA: TGTGCCAGCACGAAGGGGCGGCCCTACGAGCAGTACTTC.

This chain uses TRBV5-1 with TRBJ1-2, with D maybe TRBD1 (6 bases). The germline V gene has CDR1 SGHRS and CDR2 YFSETQ. V was shortened by 3 bases and J by 2 bases, with 17 bases between the two germline ends. The CDR3 is 16 amino acids. CDR3 amino acids: CASSYTLRQANYGYTF. For the CDR3, the DNA is TGCGCCAGCAGCTATACCTTAAGACAGGCAAACTATGGCTACACCTTC.

The count of this clone is one. The J gene is TRBJ1-1, the V gene TRBV15, with a weak D call TRBD1 (5 bases). The CDR3 runs 13 residues. From germline, CDR1 is LNHNV and CDR2 YYDKDF (reference sequence). The V end lost 3 bases, the J end lost 7 bases, and 12 bases lay between the germline ends. This CDR3 reads CATSRDYRSEAFF. The CDR3 region has the DNA TGTGCCACCAGCAGGGATTACAGGAGTGAAGCTTTCTTT.

The V gene is TRBV4-3, the J gene TRBJ2-2, with TRBD1 identical over 10 bases. The CDR3 is 15 residues long. Losses at the gene ends were 4 bases for V and 6 bases for J; bases not matched to a gene: 5. Germline CDR1 is LGHNA and CDR2 is YSLEER. The DNA of the CDR3 is TGCGCCAGCAGCCTAGGGACAGGGGCGGCCGGGGAGCTGTTTTTT. This translates into CASSLGTGAAGELFF.

The rearrangement links TRBV5-1 to TRBJ2-3, with 8 bases fitting TRBD1. Looked up from germline, CDR1 is SGHRS and CDR2 is YFSETQ. The CDR3 is 18 amino acids. The V gene end was trimmed by 3 bases and the J gene end by 4 bases; junction bases not matched to a gene: 16. CDR3: CASSWTGLEVSSADTQYF. In nucleotides, the CDR3 is TGCGCCAGCAGCTGGACAGGGCTTGAGGTATCGTCGGCAGATACGCAGTATTTT.

V is TRBV18 and J is TRBJ1-5; possibly TRBD1 for D (5 bases). Per the germline V gene, CDR1 is KGHSH and CDR2 is LQKENI. This CDR3 comprises 14 residues. V lost 6 bases to trimming and J lost 2 bases, with 11 bases between them. This chain's CDR3 is CASSLDMRNQPQHF. The CDR3 bases are TGTGCCAGCTCCTTGGACATGCGCAATCAGCCCCAGCATTTT.

The chain joins TRBV18 to TRBJ1-1, with TRBD1 identical over 10 bases. The germline gives CDR1 KGHSH, CDR2 LQKENI. Trimming took 5 bases from V and 4 from J; bases not matched to a gene: 7. The CDR3 spans 15 residues. The CDR3 DNA is TGTGCCAGCTCAGTCGACAGGGGGCTGAGCACTGAAGCTTTCTTT. Translated, it gives CASSVDRGLSTEAFF.

V usage is TRBV6-1 and J usage is TRBJ1-5; D is unclear. This CDR3 has 14 amino acids. Germline assignment: CDR1 MNHNS and CDR2 SASEGT. The V end was cut by 7 bases, the J end by 0 bases, with 10 bases between. The chain's CDR3 is CASNPDYSNQPQHF. CDR3 bases: TGTGCCAGCAATCCCGACTATAGCAATCAGCCCCAGCATTTT.

This CDR3 reads CASSEHGYEQYF. The CDR3 DNA is TGTGCCAGCAGTGAACACGGTTACGAGCAGTACTTC. The chain links TRBV6-1 to TRBJ2-7, with no clear D. Trimming shortened V by 2 bases and J by 4 bases, and 6 bases separated the two germline ends. This CDR3 has 12 amino acids. The germline gives CDR1 MNHNS, CDR2 SASEGT.

The genes are TRBV4-1 and TRBJ1-1, with 10 bases fitting TRBD1. V shed 3 bases, J shed 0 bases, and the junction held 4 bases outside the gene matches. Germline V lookup: CDR1 MGHRA, CDR2 YSYEKL. CDR3 size: 16 residues. The CDR3 sequence: CASSQRDRGLNTEAFF. CDR3 sequence (DNA): TGCGCCAGCAGCCAGAGGGACAGGGGCTTGAACACTGAAGCTTTCTTT.

This chain joins TRBV19 and TRBJ1-2; D is unclear. With 11 bases removed from V and 3 bases from J, the gap between germline ends came to 10 bases. This CDR3 has 11 residues. Germline CDR1 LNHDA, CDR2 SQIVND (reference sequence). This CDR3 is CASVTYYGYTF. The CDR3 nucleotides are TGTGCCTCAGTAACCTACTATGGCTACACCTTC.

The rearrangement joins TRBV5-6 to TRBJ1-2; D is unresolved. Germline values: CDR1 SGHDT, CDR2 YYEEEE. The CDR3 totals 11 residues. V was shortened by 3 bases and J by 8 bases, with 8 bases between the two germline ends. CDR3 DNA: TGTGCCAGCAGCTCCTTTCTAGGCTACACCTTC. Translation gives CASSSFLGYTF.

The chain combines TRBV6-5 with TRBJ2-1; D might be TRBD1 (5 bases). The CDR3 totals 15 residues. The germline CDR1 and CDR2 sequences are MNHEY and SVGAGI. The V and J ends lost 0 bases and 1 base respectively, with 7 bases between them. Here the CDR3 DNA reads TGTGCCAGCAGTTACTCGGCAGGGTCCTACAATGAGCAGTTCTTC. Its protein product is CASSYSAGSYNEQFF.

The chain links TRBV20-1 to TRBJ1-2, with D tentatively TRBD1 (5 bases). Germline-derived CDR1 and CDR2 are DFQATT and SNEGSKA (reference sequence). Trimming removed 8 bases at V and 4 bases at J, with 11 bases between. The CDR3 totals 11 residues. The CDR3 sequence: CSPTDSYGYTF. CDR3 DNA sequence: TGCAGTCCTACCGACAGCTATGGCTACACCTTC.

The chain links TRBV27 to TRBJ1-5, with D hard to call. The length of the CDR3 is 14 residues. Trimming shortened V by 5 bases and J by 3 bases, and 11 bases separated the two germline ends. Germline V gene data show CDR1 as MNHEY and CDR2 as SMNVEV (reference sequence). CDR3 bases: TGTGCCAGCAGTCTGCCGGGATACAATCAGCCCCAGCATTTT. Its protein product is CASSLPGYNQPQHF.

The DNA of the CDR3 is TGTGCCAGCTGGACAGGGTTCCCCAATCAGCCCCAGCATTTT. This sequence encodes CASWTGFPNQPQHF. The J gene is TRBJ1-5, the V gene TRBV6-5; 8 nucleotides line up with TRBD1. Germline-derived CDR1 and CDR2 are MNHEY and SVGAGI. CDR3 length: 14 residues. The V segment lost 8 bases and the J segment 3 bases; nucleotides outside the gene matches: 6.

This clone was picked up a small number of times. The genes are TRBV29-1 and TRBJ2-7; TRBD1 aligns across 7 bases. Trimming cost V 4 bases and J 0 bases; bases outside gene matches: 6. Looked up from germline, CDR1 is SQVTM and CDR2 is ANQGSEA. This CDR3 comprises 14 residues. CDR3 sequence reads: CSVAPGGISYEQYF. The CDR3 nucleotides are TGCAGCGTTGCTCCAGGGGGTATCTCCTACGAGCAGTACTTC.